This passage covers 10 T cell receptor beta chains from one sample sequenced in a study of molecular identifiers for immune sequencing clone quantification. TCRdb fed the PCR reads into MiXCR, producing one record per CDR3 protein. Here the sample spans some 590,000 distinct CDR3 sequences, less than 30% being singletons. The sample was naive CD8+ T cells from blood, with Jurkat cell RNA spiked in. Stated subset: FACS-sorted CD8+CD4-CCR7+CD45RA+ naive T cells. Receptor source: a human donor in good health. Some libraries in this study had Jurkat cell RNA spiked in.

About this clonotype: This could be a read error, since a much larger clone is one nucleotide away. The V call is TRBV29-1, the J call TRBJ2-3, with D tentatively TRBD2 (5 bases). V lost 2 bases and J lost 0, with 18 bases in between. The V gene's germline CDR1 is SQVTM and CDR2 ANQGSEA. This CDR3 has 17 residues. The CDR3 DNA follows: TGCAGCGTTGAATGGACTTGGCTCACCGAGAGCACAGATACGCAGTATTTT. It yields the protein CSVEWTWLTESTDTQYF.

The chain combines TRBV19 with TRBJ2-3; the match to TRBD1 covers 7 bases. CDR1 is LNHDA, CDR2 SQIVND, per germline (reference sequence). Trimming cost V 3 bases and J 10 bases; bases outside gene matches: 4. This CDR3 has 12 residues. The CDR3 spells CASSIPGQSQYF. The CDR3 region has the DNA TGTGCCAGTAGTATTCCGGGACAGTCGCAGTATTTT.

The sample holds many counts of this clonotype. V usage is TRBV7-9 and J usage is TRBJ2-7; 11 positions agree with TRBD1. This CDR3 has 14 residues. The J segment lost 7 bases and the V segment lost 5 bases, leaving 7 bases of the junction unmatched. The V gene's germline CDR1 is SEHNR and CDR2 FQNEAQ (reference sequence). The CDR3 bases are TGTGCCAGCAGCAACAGAGGGGACAGGGGGGAGCAGTACTTC. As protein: CASSNRGDRGEQYF. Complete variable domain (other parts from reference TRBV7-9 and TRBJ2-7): DTGVSQNPRHKITKRGQNVTFRCDPISEHNRLYWYRQTLGQGPEFLTYFQNEAQLEKSRLLSDRFSAERPKGSFSTLEIQRTEQGDSAMYLCASSNRGDRGEQYFGPGTRLTVT.

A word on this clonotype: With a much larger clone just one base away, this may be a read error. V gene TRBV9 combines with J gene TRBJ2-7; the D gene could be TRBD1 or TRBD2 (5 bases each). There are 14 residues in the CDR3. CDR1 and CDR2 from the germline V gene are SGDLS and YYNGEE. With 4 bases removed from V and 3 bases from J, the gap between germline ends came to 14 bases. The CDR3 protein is CASSSRDGVYEQYF. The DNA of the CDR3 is TGTGCCAGCAGCTCCCGGGACGGAGTCTACGAGCAGTACTTC.

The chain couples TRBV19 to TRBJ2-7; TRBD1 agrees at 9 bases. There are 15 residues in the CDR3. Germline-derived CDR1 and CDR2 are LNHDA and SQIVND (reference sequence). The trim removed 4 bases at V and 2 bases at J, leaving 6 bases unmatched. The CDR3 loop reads CASSTGQGLPYEQYF. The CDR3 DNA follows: TGTGCCAGTAGTACGGGACAGGGACTCCCCTACGAGCAGTACTTC.

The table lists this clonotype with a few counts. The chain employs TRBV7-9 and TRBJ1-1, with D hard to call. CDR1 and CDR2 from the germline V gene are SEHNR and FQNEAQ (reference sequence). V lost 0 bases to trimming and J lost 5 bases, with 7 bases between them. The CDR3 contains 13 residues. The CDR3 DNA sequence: TGTGCCAGCAGCTTAGCGTTGGTAACTGAAGCTTTCTTT. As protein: CASSLALVTEAFF.

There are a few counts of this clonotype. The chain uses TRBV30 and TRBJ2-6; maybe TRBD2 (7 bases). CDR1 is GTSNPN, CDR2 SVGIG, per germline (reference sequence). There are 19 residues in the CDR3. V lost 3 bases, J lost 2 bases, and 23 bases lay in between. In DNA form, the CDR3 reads TGTGCCTGGAGGAGGCGCGGGGGCCGGGTAGTCCCTGGGGCCAACGTCCTGACTTTC. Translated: CAWRRRGGRVVPGANVLTF.

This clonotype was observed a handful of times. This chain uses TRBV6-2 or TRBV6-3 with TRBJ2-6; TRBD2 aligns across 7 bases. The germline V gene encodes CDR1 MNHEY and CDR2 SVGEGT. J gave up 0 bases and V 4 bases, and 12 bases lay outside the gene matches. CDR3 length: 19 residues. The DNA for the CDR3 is TGTGCCAGCAGTTCCTACGGACTAGGGATGAACTCTGGGGCCAACGTCCTGACTTTC. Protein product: CASSSYGLGMNSGANVLTF.

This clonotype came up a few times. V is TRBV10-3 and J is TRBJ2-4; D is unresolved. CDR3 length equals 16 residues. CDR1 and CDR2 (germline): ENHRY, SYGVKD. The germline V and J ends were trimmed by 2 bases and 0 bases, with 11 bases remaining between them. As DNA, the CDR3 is TGTGCCATCAGTGAGGCGGCGAGATCAGCCAAAAACATTCAGTACTTC. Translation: CAISEAARSAKNIQYF.

This CDR3 is CASSSPGLAGAYEQYF. The CDR3 bases are TGTGCCAGCAGCTCTCCGGGACTAGCGGGGGCGTACGAGCAGTACTTC. The rearrangement uses TRBV13 and TRBJ2-7, with 14 bases aligning to TRBD2. Germline assignment: CDR1 PRHDT and CDR2 FYEKMQ (reference sequence). The CDR3 runs 16 residues. V was pared by 4 bases and J by 4 bases, with 6 bases of the junction left unmatched.